Here is one T cell receptor beta chain with its context. Cohorts were assigned according to the clinical history that participants reported. Cohort 3 donors counted as recovered after two negative PCRs, clearance, or resolved symptoms. Sequencing was performed with immunoSEQ multiplex PCR; in TCRdb, only in-frame clones are kept and a portion is missing. The profile shows approximately 230,000 clones, approximately 80% of them singletons. This entry comes from a study of blood T cell repertoires in COVID-19. About the study: PBMCs, B-cell-depleted T cells, or T cells provided the cDNA or gDNA that made up the material.

CDR1 is SGHTA, CDR2 FQGTGA, per germline. The CDR3 is 16 amino acids. Trimming cost V 5 bases and J 0 bases; bases outside gene matches: 3. The source is a middle-aged man who had recovered from COVID-19. V and J are TRBV7-3 and TRBJ2-3; TRBD2 matches 12 bases. Input material: PBMCs or T cells enriched from blood (not recorded which). The CDR3 here is CASSPGTSGSTDTQYF. The DNA for the CDR3 is TGTGCCAGCAGCCCTGGGACTAGCGGGAGCACAGATACGCAGTATTTT.